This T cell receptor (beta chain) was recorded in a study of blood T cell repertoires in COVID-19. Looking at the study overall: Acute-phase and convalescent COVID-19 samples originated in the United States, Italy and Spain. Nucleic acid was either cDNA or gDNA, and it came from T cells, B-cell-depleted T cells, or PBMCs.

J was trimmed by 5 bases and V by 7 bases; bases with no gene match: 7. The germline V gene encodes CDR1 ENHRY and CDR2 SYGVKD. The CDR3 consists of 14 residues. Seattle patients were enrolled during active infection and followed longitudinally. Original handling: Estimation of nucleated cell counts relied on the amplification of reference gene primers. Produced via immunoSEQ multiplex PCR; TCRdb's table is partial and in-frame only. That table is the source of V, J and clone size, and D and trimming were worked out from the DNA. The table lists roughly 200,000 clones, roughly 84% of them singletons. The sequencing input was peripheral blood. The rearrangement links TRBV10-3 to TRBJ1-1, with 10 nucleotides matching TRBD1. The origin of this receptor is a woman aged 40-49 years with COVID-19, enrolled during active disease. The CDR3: CAITRGQGGTEAFF. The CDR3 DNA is TGTGCCATCACCCGCGGACAGGGGGGGACTGAAGCTTTCTTT.